The clone carrying this T cell receptor beta chain has just a few counts. Trimming took off 6 bases at V and 5 bases at J, with 8 bases between the two ends. Looked up from germline, CDR1 is SQVTM and CDR2 is ANQGSEA. This CDR3 is built from 11 residues. These data originate in a study of shared clonotypes between healthy human individuals. TCRdb keeps only in-frame clones here, not all; method: immunoSEQ multiplex PCR. The sample yields 560,000 or so clones, approximately 96% seen once. Naive CD8 cells, CD45RO-negative and positively selected for CCR7, excluded terminally differentiated effector memory CD45RA+ cells.

The chain joins TRBV29-1 to TRBJ2-1; weak D call: TRBD2 (6 bases). This TCR derives from a woman in her thirties in good health. Sequencing was done on a sample of naive CD8+ T cells sorted from blood. CDR3 coding DNA: TGCAGCGTGGGACTCGACAATGAGCAGTTCTTC. Translation: CSVGLDNEQFF.